The text below deals with one TCR beta chain. These data are taken from a study of blood T cell repertoires in COVID-19. On the study more broadly: There were acute and convalescent COVID-19 samples, and they came from the United States, Italy and Spain. Sources were T cells, B-cell-depleted T cells, or PBMCs; the material itself was cDNA or gDNA.

Germline V gene lookup returns CDR1 SGDLS and CDR2 YYNGEE. Germline trimming cut 3 bases from V and 4 bases from J; bases unmatched to any gene: 5. The CDR3 is 15 residues long. Generated by immunoSEQ multiplex PCR, the TCRdb table keeps only in-frame clones and is missing some. The repertoire holds 150,000 or so clones, with nearly 70% as singletons. Input material: peripheral blood. The chain is built from TRBV9 and TRBJ2-5, with TRBD1 identical over 11 bases. This sequence was found in a woman in her 70s with acute or convalescent COVID-19. CDR3 region: CASSEGQGGRETQYF. The DNA of the CDR3 is TGTGCCAGCAGCGAGGGACAGGGGGGACGAGAGACCCAGTACTTC.